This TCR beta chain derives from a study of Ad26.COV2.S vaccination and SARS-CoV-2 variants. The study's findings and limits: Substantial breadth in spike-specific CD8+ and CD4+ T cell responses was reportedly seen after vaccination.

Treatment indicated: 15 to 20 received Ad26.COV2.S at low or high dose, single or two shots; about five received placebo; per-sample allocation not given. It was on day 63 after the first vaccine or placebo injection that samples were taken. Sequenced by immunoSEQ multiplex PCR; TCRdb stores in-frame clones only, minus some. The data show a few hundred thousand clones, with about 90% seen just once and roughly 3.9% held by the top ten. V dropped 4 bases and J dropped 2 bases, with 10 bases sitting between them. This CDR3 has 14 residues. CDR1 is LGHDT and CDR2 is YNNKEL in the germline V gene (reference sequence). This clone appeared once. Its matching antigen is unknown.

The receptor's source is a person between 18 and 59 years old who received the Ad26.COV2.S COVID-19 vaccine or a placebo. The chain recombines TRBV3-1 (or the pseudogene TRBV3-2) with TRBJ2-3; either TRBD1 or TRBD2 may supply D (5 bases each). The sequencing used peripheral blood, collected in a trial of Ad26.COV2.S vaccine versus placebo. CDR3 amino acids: CASSPLGATDTQYF. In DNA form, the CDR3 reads TGTGCCAGCAGCCCCCTCGGGGCCACAGATACGCAGTATTTT.